This T cell receptor beta chain was found in a study of shared clonotypes between healthy human individuals. This clone was recorded only once. CD45RO negativity and positive selection for CCR7 defined naive CD8 cells, a population that excluded terminally differentiated effector memory CD45RA+ cells. The repertoire was sequenced with immunoSEQ multiplex PCR; TCRdb's copy has only in-frame clones and lacks some. This sample has about 2 million clones, with roughly 94% found just once. The V gene lost 7 bases and the J gene lost 2 bases, with 12 bases spanning the gap. The CDR3 is 15 amino acids. Germline V CDR1 and CDR2: WNHNN, SYGVQD (reference sequence).

The rearrangement uses TRBV10-1 and TRBJ1-6; D ambiguous. Sequencing used naive CD8+ T cells sorted from blood. This receptor was taken from a man aged 18 to 30 in good health. The CDR3 coding sequence is TGCGCCAGCAAGGTCCTCCGGGCCTATAATTCACCCCTCCACTTT. Amino acids: CASKVLRAYNSPLHF.